These 27 T cell receptor beta chains were all obtained from the same sample, sequenced in a study of shared clonotypes between healthy human individuals. The protocol was immunoSEQ multiplex PCR, while the TCRdb copy is restricted to in-frame clones and leaves out a portion. The repertoire holds around 700,000 clones, with 72% as singletons. What was sequenced was memory CD4+ T cells sorted from blood. Regarding subset: CD45RA-negative fraction. Receptor source: a woman under 40 in good health.

The chain couples TRBV28 to TRBJ2-7, with 8 positions matching TRBD1. Trimming took 4 bases from V and 4 from J; bases not matched to a gene: 9. The length of the CDR3 is 15 residues. Germline CDR1 is MDHEN and CDR2 is SYDVKM. CDR3 nucleotide sequence: TGTGCCAGCAGTTCGGTGACAGGGGTGAGGTACGAGCAGTACTTC. It specifies CASSSVTGVRYEQYF.

This clone has more than one count but fewer than ten. The chain uses TRBV19 and TRBJ2-1, with 8 bases matching TRBD1. In germline, CDR1 is LNHDA, CDR2 SQIVND (reference sequence). The CDR3 runs to 12 residues. V shed 1 base, J shed 10 bases, and the junction held 0 bases outside the gene matches. CDR3 loop: CASSIGQGEQFF. DNA for the CDR3: TGTGCCAGTAGTATAGGACAGGGGGAGCAGTTCTTC.

The rearrangement uses TRBV18 and TRBJ2-7; 8 bases align to TRBD1. Germline trimming cut 3 bases from V and 2 bases from J; bases unmatched to any gene: 3. The CDR3 spans 14 residues. Germline CDR1 and CDR2: KGHSH and LQKENI. The CDR3 spells CASSPSQGAYEQYF. CDR3 bases: TGTGCCAGCTCACCGTCACAGGGGGCCTACGAGCAGTACTTC.

V and J are TRBV7-9 and TRBJ1-1; no clear D. Germline lookup yields CDR1 SEHNR and CDR2 FQNEAQ (reference sequence). V was shortened by 7 bases and J by 0 bases, with 15 bases between the two germline ends. This CDR3 is 15 amino acids long. The CDR3 coding sequence is TGTGCCAGCATCGAGGGTGCAGGTATGAACACTGAAGCTTTCTTT. Amino acid sequence: CASIEGAGMNTEAFF.

Only a few counts were recorded for this clone. The rearrangement joins TRBV5-1 to TRBJ1-2; perhaps TRBD1 as D (5 bases). Germline loops: CDR1 SGHRS, CDR2 YFSETQ. This CDR3 spans 14 amino acids. Deletions cut 9 bases from V and 0 bases from J, with 15 bases between. This chain's CDR3 is CANDATVTNYGYTF. Written as DNA, the CDR3 is TGCGCCAACGACGCGACAGTCACTAACTATGGCTACACCTTC.

This rearrangement joins TRBV5-4 to TRBJ2-3; 10 bases line up with TRBD2. The CDR3 covers 15 residues. Trimming at V came to 5 bases and at J to 3 bases, leaving 6 bases not matched to a gene. The germline gives CDR1 SGHNT, CDR2 YYREEE (reference sequence). The CDR3 sequence: CASSSTSGLTDTQYF. In nucleotides, the CDR3 is TGTGCCAGCAGTTCGACTAGCGGGCTAACAGATACGCAGTATTTT.

The rearrangement uses TRBV11-2 and TRBJ2-7; D is unclear. Germline loops: CDR1 SGHAT, CDR2 FQNNGV. Trimming removed 5 bases at V and 3 bases at J, with 26 bases between. CDR3 length: 18 amino acids. The CDR3 DNA sequence: TGTGCCAGCAGCCCCTACGCCTCGAGGCCCATTAAGATCTACGAGCAGTACTTC. This codes for CASSPYASRPIKIYEQYF.

This clone was seen once. This chain links TRBV6-5 with TRBJ2-7; D not certain. Germline loops: CDR1 MNHEY, CDR2 SVGAGI. CDR3 length: 12 amino acids. Trimming pared 7 bases from V and 4 bases from J, leaving 11 bases between. In DNA form, the CDR3 reads TGTGCCAGCACCAGCTCGGAATACGAGCAGTACTTC. Its translation is CASTSSEYEQYF.

The chain is built from TRBV28 and TRBJ2-1; TRBD2 agrees at 10 bases. The J segment lost 9 bases and the V segment lost 5 bases, leaving 13 bases of the junction unmatched. The germline V gene encodes CDR1 MDHEN and CDR2 SYDVKM. The CDR3 covers 16 residues. For the CDR3, the DNA is TGTGCCAGCAGTACCGGACTAAGCGGGAGGGTAGGTGAGCAGTTCTTC. This codes for CASSTGLSGRVGEQFF.

V and J are TRBV18 and TRBJ2-3, with D perhaps matching TRBD1 (5 bases). Germline V gene data show CDR1 as KGHSH and CDR2 as LQKENI. The CDR3 runs 15 residues. The V and J ends lost 2 bases and 4 bases respectively, with 13 bases between them. CDR3 nucleotides: TGTGCCAGCTCACCAGGCAGGGAAGAGGCAGATACGCAGTATTTT. It codes for CASSPGREEADTQYF.

This clone was found once. The V and J genes are TRBV9 and TRBJ2-2, with 9 bases lining up with TRBD2. This CDR3 has 17 residues. From germline, CDR1 is SGDLS and CDR2 YYNGEE. Trimming at V came to 6 bases and at J to 4 bases, leaving 13 bases not matched to a gene. CDR3 nucleotide sequence: TGTGCCAGCAAAAAGATGGCGGGAGGGCCTTTCACCGGGGAGCTGTTTTTT. It yields the protein CASKKMAGGPFTGELFF. Combining the CDR3 with reference TRBV9 and TRBJ2-2 gives the whole variable domain DSGVTQTPKHLITATGQRVTLRCSPRSGDLSVYWYQQSLDQGLQFLIQYYNGEERAKGNILERFSAQQFPDLHSELNLSSLELGDSALYFCASKKMAGGPFTGELFFGEGSRLTVL.

As regards this clone: A much larger clone lies a single base off, so this may be a read error. This sample includes further DNA sequences coding for the same CDR3. The chain employs TRBV28 and TRBJ2-1; D uncertain. Germline V gene lookup returns CDR1 MDHEN and CDR2 SYDVKM. This CDR3 has 11 amino acids. Trimming shortened V by 5 bases and J by 4 bases, and 3 bases separated the two germline ends. The CDR3 protein is CASSAYNEQFF. In DNA form, the CDR3 reads TGTGCCAGCAGTGCTTACAATGAGCAGTTCTTC. The full variable domain, in which reference TRBV28 and TRBJ2-1 provide the parts outside the CDR3, is DVKVTQSSRYLVKRTGEKVFLECVQDMDHENMFWYRQDPGLGLRLIYFSYDVKMKEKGDIPEGYSVSREKKERFSLILESASTNQTSMYLCASSAYNEQFFGPGTRLTVL.

The rearrangement links TRBV10-3 to TRBJ2-5, with 10 bases fitting TRBD2. The germline gives CDR1 ENHRY, CDR2 SYGVKD. This CDR3 has 15 residues. The J segment lost 1 base and the V segment lost 4 bases, leaving 3 bases of the junction unmatched. This chain's CDR3 is CAISGTSGTQETQYF. CDR3 DNA: TGTGCCATCAGTGGAACTAGCGGGACCCAAGAGACCCAGTACTTC.

The gene calls are TRBV11-2 and TRBJ1-2, with D possibly matching TRBD1 (6 bases). Trimming stripped 1 base from V and 8 bases from J, with 8 bases between. CDR1 and CDR2 from the germline V gene are SGHAT and FQNNGV. CDR3 size: 12 residues. Here the CDR3 reads CASSLAGGGYTF. In nucleotides, the CDR3 is TGTGCCAGCAGCTTAGCTGGGGGCGGCTACACCTTC.

With regard to this clone: Different DNA sequences within this sample yield the same CDR3. J is TRBJ2-6 and V is TRBV6-6; TRBD1 agrees at 7 bases. The CDR3 runs to 14 residues. In germline, CDR1 is MNHNY, CDR2 SVGAGI (reference sequence). The junction had 0 bases not matched to a gene; V was cut back by 6 bases and J by 1 base. CDR3 residues: CASRQGSGANVLTF. The DNA for the CDR3 is TGTGCCAGCAGACAGGGGTCTGGGGCCAACGTCCTGACTTTC.

J is TRBJ1-2 and V is TRBV27; D may be TRBD1 (5 bases). CDR3 length: 12 residues. Germline CDR1 and CDR2: MNHEY and SMNVEV (reference sequence). V lost 3 bases, J lost 6 bases, and 8 bases lay in between. The CDR3 nucleotides read TGTGCCAGCAGTTTCCGGGGCGATGGCTACACCTTC. It codes for CASSFRGDGYTF.

This clone was found once. The chain links TRBV10-3 to TRBJ1-3, with D possibly being TRBD1 (5 bases). Trimming stripped 6 bases from V and 2 bases from J, with 14 bases between. This CDR3 is built from 15 residues. Per germline, CDR1 ENHRY and CDR2 SYGVKD. This CDR3 is CAISSVGGTGNTIYF. CDR3 DNA: TGTGCCATCAGCTCAGTCGGGGGGACTGGAAACACCATATATTTT.

This clone occurred a few times. The rearrangement joins TRBV30 to TRBJ2-3, with 9 bases matching TRBD1. CDR3 length equals 16 residues. The V gene end was trimmed by 5 bases and the J gene end by 3 bases; junction bases not matched to a gene: 12. Germline-derived CDR1 and CDR2 are GTSNPN and SVGIG (reference sequence). The CDR3 nucleotides read TGTGCCTGGGCCCCTGACAGGGGGAGATGGACAGATACGCAGTATTTT. This codes for CAWAPDRGRWTDTQYF.

CDR3 nucleotide sequence: TGTGCCAGCAGTGCAATATATTCGGATCAGCCCCAGCATTTT. It is translated as CASSAIYSDQPQHF. This chain connects TRBV2 to TRBJ1-5; D not resolved. V gave up 4 bases and J gave up 5 bases, with 12 bases separating them. Germline V gene lookup returns CDR1 SNHLY and CDR2 FYNNEI. The CDR3 contains 14 residues.

This clone was observed a few times. The chain carries TRBV7-9 and TRBJ2-5; TRBD1 matches at 7 bases. Germline V gives CDR1 SEHNR, CDR2 FQNEAQ (reference sequence). V shed 5 bases and J 1 base; nucleotides not matched to a gene: 7. The length of the CDR3 is 15 residues. The CDR3, as DNA: TGTGCCAGCAGCCCAGGGGGACAGAGCCAAGAGACCCAGTACTTC. Its translation: CASSPGGQSQETQYF.

This clone was counted once. Other DNA sequences of this sample code for an identical CDR3. The chain recombines TRBV7-8 with TRBJ1-4; D gene unclear. CDR3 length: 14 amino acids. Germline CDR1 reads SGHVS; CDR2 reads FQNEAQ. The V gene lost 2 bases and the J gene lost 8 bases, with 12 bases spanning the gap. CDR3 region: CASSLYGGGEKLFF. The DNA of the CDR3 is TGTGCCAGCAGCTTATACGGAGGAGGCGAAAAACTGTTTTTT.

This chain connects TRBV7-9 to TRBJ2-5; TRBD2 matches 9 bases. In germline, CDR1 is SEHNR, CDR2 FQNEAQ (reference sequence). The CDR3 totals 16 residues. J was trimmed by 5 bases and V by 1 base; bases with no gene match: 8. CDR3 bases: TGTGCCAGCAGCTTAGACTCGCGGGAGGGCCGGGAGACCCAGTACTTC. It specifies CASSLDSREGRETQYF.

J is TRBJ1-4 and V is TRBV4-2; perhaps TRBD1 as D (5 bases). The ends were cut back, 4 bases at V and 8 bases at J, with 11 bases in the middle. Germline-derived CDR1 and CDR2 are LGHNA and YNFKEQ. CDR3 length: 13 amino acids. This CDR3 reads CASSRGEGEKLFF. In nucleotides, the CDR3 is TGTGCCAGCAGCCGGGGAGAGGGGGAAAAACTGTTTTTT.

The chain combines TRBV6-1 with TRBJ2-3; 7 bases fit TRBD1. J was trimmed by 2 bases and V by 6 bases; bases with no gene match: 5. Germline V gene data show CDR1 as MNHNS and CDR2 as SASEGT. The CDR3 has 14 residues. The CDR3: CASRDRVFTDTQYF. The CDR3 nucleotides are TGTGCCAGCAGAGACAGGGTTTTCACAGATACGCAGTATTTT.

The V gene is TRBV29-1, the J gene TRBJ1-4; no clear D gene. V was cut by 5 bases and J by 8 bases, with 24 bases left in between. The germline CDR1 and CDR2 sequences are SQVTM and ANQGSEA. The CDR3 sequence is 16 residues long. The CDR3 reads CSVMKGRTARQEKLFF. Written as DNA, the CDR3 is TGCAGCGTTATGAAGGGTAGGACGGCCCGCCAGGAAAAACTGTTTTTT. The full variable domain, completed using reference TRBV29-1 and TRBJ1-4, is SAVISQKPSRDICQRGTSLTIQCQVDSQVTMMFWYRQQPGQSLTLIATANQGSEATYESGFVIDKFPISRPNLTFSTLTVSNMSPEDSSIYLCSVMKGRTARQEKLFFGSGTQLSVL.

In DNA, the CDR3 is TGTGCCAGCAGCCAGCGGGAGGAGACAGATACGCAGTATTTT. Its protein product is CASSQREETDTQYF. The J gene is TRBJ2-3, the V gene TRBV5-5, with TRBD2 identical over 9 bases. With V trimmed by 4 bases and J by 3 bases, 3 bases remained unmatched. This CDR3 comprises 14 residues. Germline CDR1 reads SGHKS; CDR2 reads YYEKEE (reference sequence). The variable domain in full, completed from reference TRBV5-5 and TRBJ2-3, reads DAGVTQSPTHLIKTRGQQVTLRCSPISGHKSVSWYQQVLGQGPQFIFQYYEKEERGRGNFPDRFSARQFPNYSSELNVNALLLGDSALYLCASSQREETDTQYFGPGTRLTVL.

This chain links TRBV28 with TRBJ1-2; TRBD1 might be the D (5 bases). Germline-derived CDR1 and CDR2 are MDHEN and SYDVKM. The CDR3 is 14 residues long. V lost 1 base, J lost 6 bases, and 12 bases lay in between. The CDR3 bases are TGTGCCAGCAGTTTATTCCGGGGGGAGGATGGCTACACCTTC. As protein: CASSLFRGEDGYTF.